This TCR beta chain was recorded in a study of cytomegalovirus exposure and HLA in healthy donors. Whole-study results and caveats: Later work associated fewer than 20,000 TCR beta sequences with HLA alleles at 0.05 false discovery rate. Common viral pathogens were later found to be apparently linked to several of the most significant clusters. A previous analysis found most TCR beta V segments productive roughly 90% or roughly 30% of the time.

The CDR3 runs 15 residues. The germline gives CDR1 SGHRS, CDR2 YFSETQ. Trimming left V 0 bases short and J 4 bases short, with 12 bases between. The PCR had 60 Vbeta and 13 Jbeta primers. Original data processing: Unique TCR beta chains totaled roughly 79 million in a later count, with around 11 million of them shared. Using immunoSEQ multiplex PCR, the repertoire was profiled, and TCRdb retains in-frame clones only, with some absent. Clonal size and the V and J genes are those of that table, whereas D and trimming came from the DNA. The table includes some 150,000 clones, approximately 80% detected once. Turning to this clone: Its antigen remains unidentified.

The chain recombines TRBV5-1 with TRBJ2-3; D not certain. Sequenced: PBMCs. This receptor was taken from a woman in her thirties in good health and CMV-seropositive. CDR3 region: CASSLVPSLSDTQYF. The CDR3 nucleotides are TGCGCCAGCAGCTTGGTTCCTTCGTTGTCAGATACGCAGTATTTT.